The clone carrying this TCR beta chain was observed a handful of times. Germline CDR1 and CDR2: SGHRS and YFSETQ. The CDR3 extends over 16 amino acids. Trimming shortened V by 0 bases and J by 3 bases, and 13 bases separated the two germline ends. The entry originates in a study of cytomegalovirus exposure and HLA in healthy donors. The PCR had 60 Vbeta and 13 Jbeta primers. The table came from immunoSEQ multiplex PCR; TCRdb's copy has only in-frame clones and leaves some out. The sample carries about 140,000 clones, roughly 79% recorded once. This chain links TRBV5-1 with TRBJ1-5, with D unclear. Sequenced sample: PBMCs. The TCR sequence derives from a woman in her forties in good health and CMV-seronegative. CDR3 amino acids: CASSLDGPAYNQPQHF. Here the CDR3 DNA reads TGCGCCAGCAGCTTGGATGGGCCAGCCTACAATCAGCCCCAGCATTTT.